This is a list of T cell receptor beta chains from one sample in a study of PD-1 blockade in classical Hodgkin lymphoma. The data were produced by immunoSEQ multiplex PCR, yet TCRdb's version contains in-frame clones alone and is incomplete. The data contain 55,000 to 60,000 clones, roughly 90% of them singletons. The sequences come from peripheral blood mononuclear cells (PBMCs), collected before the second cycle of nivolumab. These receptors were collected from a human donor with classical Hodgkin lymphoma. Both conserved end residues are part of each CDR3. Each record gives: clone size, CDR3 length, J gene, V gene, D gene, CDR3 DNA, CDR3 protein. D genes are given only for firm matches. Not all rows give a size; the values are once, few, many and, for expanded clones, a class.

NA,14,TRBJ2-7,TRBV6-6,NA,TGTGCCAGCAGTTACCCGGGAGTCACCTGGACGCAGTACTTC,CASSYPGVTWTQYF
once,18,TRBJ2-5,TRBV27,TRBD1,TGTGCCAGCAGTTTATTGGCCCGGACAGGGCGGGTTGCAGAGACCCAGTACTTC,CASSLLARTGRVAETQYF
NA,13,TRBJ1-2,TRBV11-2,NA,TGTGCCAGCAGCTTAGGTCCCGTGGATGGCTACACCTTC,CASSLGPVDGYTF
NA,13,TRBJ2-7,TRBV6-5,NA,TGTGCCAGCAGTTACTCTGCGGTCTACGAGCAGTACTTC,CASSYSAVYEQYF
NA,13,TRBJ2-7,TRBV5-4,NA,TGTGCCAGCAGCTTGGCCCCCGGGAGCGAGCAGTACTTC,CASSLAPGSEQYF
NA,15,TRBJ2-5,TRBV9,TRBD2,TGTGCCAGCAGCGTCGGGACTAGCGGGAAAGAGACCCAGTACTTC,CASSVGTSGKETQYF
NA,15,TRBJ2-3,TRBV5-1,TRBD2,TGCGCCAGCAGCACGAGCGGGGGGGACACAGATACGCAGTATTTT,CASSTSGGDTDTQYF
NA,17,TRBJ1-3,TRBV4-2,TRBD1,TGTGCCAGCAGCCAAGATGGCGCAGGGGGCTCTGGAAACACCATATATTTT,CASSQDGAGGSGNTIYF
NA,14,TRBJ2-7,TRBV4-2,TRBD2,TGTGCCAGCAGCCCTGAATTAGCGGGAGTCGAGCAGTACTTC,CASSPELAGVEQYF
NA,16,TRBJ2-6,TRBV9,TRBD1,TGTGCCAGCAGCCCGGAAGGGGGCGCTGGGGCCAACGTCCTGACTTTC,CASSPEGGAGANVLTF
NA,19,TRBJ1-1,TRBV1,NA,TGCACCAGCAGCCAAGATCCCCGGGTTAAGGGGGCGAGGAGCACTGAAGCTTTCTTT,CTSSQDPRVKGARSTEAFF
NA,13,TRBJ1-1,TRBV27,NA,TGTGCCAGCAGTTTACGTCGGGACACTGAAGCTTTCTTT,CASSLRRDTEAFF
NA,15,TRBJ2-5,TRBV9,NA,TGTGCCAGCAGCGTAGAGGCGTACGTGGGTGAGACCCAGTACTTC,CASSVEAYVGETQYF
once,17,TRBJ2-3,TRBV7-3,NA,TGTGCCAGCAGCTTAACCCGCGAGGGGCGAGGTTCGCTGGCGCAGTATTTT,CASSLTREGRGSLAQYF
once,15,TRBJ1-1,TRBV27,NA,TGTGCCAGCGGGGTTGCGGGTTACCTGAACACTGAAGCTTTCTTT,CASGVAGYLNTEAFF
NA,17,TRBJ1-1,TRBV5-4,TRBD1,TGTGCCAGCAGCTTGGGGGGACAGCGCGGGTGGGGCACTGAAGCTTTCTTT,CASSLGGQRGWGTEAFF
NA,15,TRBJ1-1,TRBV5-1,NA,TGCGCCAGCAGCCTCTCCCCCGGCGGGAACACTGAAGCTTTCTTT,CASSLSPGGNTEAFF
NA,16,TRBJ1-1,TRBV6-5,NA,TGTGCCAGCAGTTACTCGGGGGGGGCCGTGTGGGCTGAAGCTTTCTTT,CASSYSGGAVWAEAFF
NA,16,TRBJ2-3,TRBV28,NA,TGTGCCAGCAGTGGCCTGTTATCAACTAGCACAGATACGCAGTATTTT,CASSGLLSTSTDTQYF
NA,15,TRBJ2-2,TRBV11-2,NA,TGTGCCAGCAGATCAACTAGCCGCCCCACCGGGGAGCTGTTTTTT,CASRSTSRPTGELFF
few,13,TRBJ1-2,TRBV27,TRBD1,TGTGCCAGCAGTTTCGGGACAGGGTATGGCTACACCTTC,CASSFGTGYGYTF
NA,12,TRBJ2-7,TRBV10-3,NA,TGTGCCACCCGACCCAACGTAGAGGAGCAGTACTTC,CATRPNVEEQYF
NA,13,TRBJ2-2,TRBV27,NA,TGTGCCAGCAGTTTTTTAGGGGTCGGGGAGCTGTTTTTT,CASSFLGVGELFF
NA,13,TRBJ2-3,TRBV10-3,NA,TGTGCCATCAGGGAACCAGGGGTAGATACGCAGTATTTT,CAIREPGVDTQYF
NA,14,TRBJ2-1,TRBV9,TRBD2,TGTGCCAGCAGCCCTTGGACTAGTAGAGATGAGCAGTTCTTC,CASSPWTSRDEQFF
NA,16,TRBJ2-5,TRBV7-3,TRBD2,TGTGCCAGCAGCCCAGGGACTAGCGCCTCCGCAGAGACCCAGTACTTC,CASSPGTSASAETQYF
once,14,TRBJ2-1,TRBV6-4,TRBD2,TGTGCCAGCAGTGAACTAGCGGGGGACAATGAGCAGTTCTTC,CASSELAGDNEQFF
few,14,TRBJ1-6,TRBV6-5,NA,TGTGCCAGCAGTTATGAGGGGCGCGATTCACCCCTCCACTTT,CASSYEGRDSPLHF
NA,16,TRBJ2-1,TRBV27,TRBD2,TGTGCCAGCAGTTTCCCGGGACTAGCGGGAGTAGGGGAGCAGTTCTTC,CASSFPGLAGVGEQFF